The 12 T cell receptor beta chains below all came from one sample that was sequenced in a study of prognosis after radiotherapy for stage I lung cancer. Amplification of the TCR beta CDR3 (from genomic DNA) was done by two-round multiplex PCR. Round-one PCR had primers specific to each TRBV and TRBJ gene. Using its own MiXCR run on the multiplex PCR reads, TCRdb lists one record per CDR3 protein. This table holds 30,000 or so distinct CDR3 sequences, approximately 39% found once. The material sequenced was PBMCs, taken before or after stereotactic body radiation therapy (not recorded which). The receptors shown here come from a donor at least 50 years old with non-small cell lung cancer.

V usage is TRBV5-1 and J usage is TRBJ2-4, with TRBD1 as a possible D gene (8 bases). Germline V lookup: CDR1 SGHRS, CDR2 YFSETQ. V was clipped by 3 bases and J by 7 bases, with 14 bases between them. The CDR3 has 14 amino acids. In DNA, the CDR3 is TGCGCCAGCAGCTCTGGACAGGGAGGGAACATTCAGTACTTC. It yields the protein CASSSGQGGNIQYF. The variable domain in full, with the rest retrieved from reference TRBV5-1 and TRBJ2-4, is KAGVTQTPRYLIKTRGQQVTLSCSPISGHRSVSWYQQTPGQGLQFLFEYFSETQRNKGNFPGRFSGRQFSNSRSEMNVSTLELGDSALYLCASSSGQGGNIQYFGAGTRLSVL.

This rearrangement joins TRBV9 to TRBJ2-3; 12 bases map to TRBD2. CDR1 and CDR2 from the germline V gene are SGDLS and YYNGEE. Trimming at V came to 0 bases and at J to 4 bases, leaving 3 bases not matched to a gene. This CDR3 has 16 residues. CDR3 DNA: TGTGCCAGCAGCGTAGGACTAGCGGGAGTGTCAGATACGCAGTATTTT. This encodes CASSVGLAGVSDTQYF.

This clonotype has ten or more counts. The CDR3 is CASSSTPTNEKLFF. CDR3 nucleotide sequence: TGTGCCAGCAGCTCGACACCAACTAATGAAAAACTGTTTTTT. This chain joins TRBV7-2 and TRBJ1-4; D not resolved. Germline-derived CDR1 and CDR2 are SGHTA and FQGNSA. V gave up 4 bases and J gave up 0 bases, with 6 bases separating them. This CDR3 contains 14 residues. Drawing the rest from reference TRBV7-2 and TRBJ1-4, the complete variable domain is GAGVSQSPSNKVTEKGKDVELRCDPISGHTALYWYRQSLGQGLEFLIYFQGNSAPDKSGLPSDRFSAERTGGSVSTLTIQRTQQEDSAVYLCASSSTPTNEKLFFGSGTQLSVL.

This clonotype showed up many times. The chain recombines TRBV7-2 with TRBJ2-1, with 9 bases aligning to TRBD1. CDR1 is SGHTA and CDR2 is FQGNSA in the germline V gene. CDR3 length equals 15 residues. Trimming removed 1 base from V and 6 bases from J; junction bases left unmatched: 4. In DNA form, the CDR3 reads TGTGCCAGCAGCTTAGGGACAGGGGAAGCCAATGAGCAGTTCTTC. This sequence encodes CASSLGTGEANEQFF.

In its sample, this clonotype was seen many times. The chain links TRBV2 to TRBJ1-3; D is uncertain. Per germline, CDR1 SNHLY and CDR2 FYNNEI. This CDR3 has 12 amino acids. V was clipped by 6 bases and J by 3 bases, with 6 bases between them. CDR3 sequence: CASRAGGNTIYF. Written as DNA, the CDR3 is TGTGCCAGCAGGGCAGGTGGAAACACCATATATTTT.

Ten or more counts support this clonotype. The chain carries TRBV28 and TRBJ1-3; 7 nucleotides match TRBD1. V gave up 2 bases and J gave up 4 bases; unmatched junction bases: 5. Germline V gene data show CDR1 as MDHEN and CDR2 as SYDVKM. This CDR3 has 15 amino acids. CDR3 loop: CASSLVGGDGNTIYF. The CDR3, as DNA: TGTGCCAGCAGTTTAGTAGGGGGCGACGGAAACACCATATATTTT. Full variable domain (outside the CDR3, taken from reference TRBV28 and TRBJ1-3): DVKVTQSSRYLVKRTGEKVFLECVQDMDHENMFWYRQDPGLGLRLIYFSYDVKMKEKGDIPEGYSVSREKKERFSLILESASTNQTSMYLCASSLVGGDGNTIYFGEGSWLTVV.

The V and J genes are TRBV15 and TRBJ1-1; D might be TRBD1 (5 bases). The length of the CDR3 is 13 residues. Per the germline V gene, CDR1 is LNHNV and CDR2 is YYDKDF (reference sequence). V was pared by 5 bases and J by 1 base, with 8 bases between. CDR3 DNA sequence: TGTGCCACCAGCGCCAGGGAGAACACTGAAGCTTTCTTT. Its protein is CATSARENTEAFF.

This clonotype was seen at least ten times. The chain is built from TRBV5-1 and TRBJ1-2; D is unresolved. This CDR3 is built from 15 residues. Per the germline V gene, CDR1 is SGHRS and CDR2 is YFSETQ. Trimming shortened V by 4 bases and J by 6 bases, and 19 bases separated the two germline ends. The CDR3 nucleotides are TGCGCCAGCAGCCACGGCCAGGTAGGAATGGATGGCTACACCTTC. It encodes CASSHGQVGMDGYTF.

This clonotype has at least ten counts. V and J are TRBV6-1 and TRBJ1-1; 8 bases align to TRBD1. CDR1 is MNHNS, CDR2 SASEGT, per germline. The CDR3 is 12 residues long. Trimming cost V 8 bases and J 12 bases; bases outside gene matches: 11. The CDR3, as DNA: TGTGCCAGCGGCCGGACAGGGACGATCTCTTTCTTT. Protein: CASGRTGTISFF.

The chain is built from TRBV11-3 and TRBJ1-2; D is possibly TRBD1 (6 bases). This CDR3 region has 16 residues. V lost 3 bases and J lost 7, with 21 bases in between. Per germline, CDR1 SGHNT and CDR2 YENEEA. The CDR3 region has the DNA TGTGCCAGCAGCTTTCGAGCGGGACACTCAGAGGGTGGCTACACCTTC. Encoded protein: CASSFRAGHSEGGYTF.

V usage is TRBV12-3 or TRBV12-4 and J usage is TRBJ2-1, with a possible D match to TRBD1 (6 bases). CDR3 length equals 13 residues. Trimming removed 5 bases at V and 6 bases at J, with 11 bases between. CDR3 in amino acids: CASSVYRVNEQFF. The CDR3 DNA reads as TGTGCCAGCAGTGTCTACAGGGTCAATGAGCAGTTCTTC.

In its sample, this clonotype ranks as medium-sized. The chain is built from TRBV5-1 and TRBJ2-2, with TRBD2 as a possible D gene (6 bases). The germline V gene encodes CDR1 SGHRS and CDR2 YFSETQ. This CDR3 region has 13 residues. V was cut by 3 bases and J by 8 bases, with 11 bases left in between. CDR3 bases: TGCGCCAGCAGCTCGGGACTTTCAGGGGAGCTGTTTTTT. This codes for CASSSGLSGELFF.